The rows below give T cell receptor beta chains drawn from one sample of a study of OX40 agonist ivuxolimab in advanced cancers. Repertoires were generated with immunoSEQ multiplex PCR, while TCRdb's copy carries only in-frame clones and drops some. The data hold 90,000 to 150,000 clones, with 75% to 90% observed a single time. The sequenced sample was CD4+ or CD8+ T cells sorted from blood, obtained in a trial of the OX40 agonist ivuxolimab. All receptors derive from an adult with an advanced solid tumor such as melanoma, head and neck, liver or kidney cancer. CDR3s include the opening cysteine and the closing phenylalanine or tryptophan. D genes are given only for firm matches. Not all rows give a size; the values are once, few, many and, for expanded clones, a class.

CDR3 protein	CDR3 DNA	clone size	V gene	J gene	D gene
CSVEDSKANGYTF	TGCAGCGTTGAAGATTCAAAGGCTAATGGCTACACCTTC	.	TRBV29-1	TRBJ1-2	.
CASSFSGGAGEQFF	TGTGCCAGCAGCTTTAGCGGGGGGGCTGGTGAGCAGTTCTTC	.	TRBV7-2	TRBJ2-1	TRBD2
CATSRLQETQYF	TGTGCCACCAGCAGGTTGCAAGAGACCCAGTACTTC	.	TRBV15	TRBJ2-5	.
CASSPSSGGKNEQFF	TGTGCCAGCAGTCCGTCTAGCGGCGGGAAGAATGAGCAGTTCTTC	.	TRBV6-5	TRBJ2-1	TRBD2
CASSPPQVGNTEAFF	TGTGCCAGCTCACCACCGCAGGTCGGGAACACTGAAGCTTTCTTT	.	TRBV18	TRBJ1-1	.
CAWSVPARGSGQAEKLFF	TGTGCCTGGAGTGTACCGGCCAGGGGGTCCGGTCAGGCTGAAAAACTGTTTTTT	.	TRBV30	TRBJ1-4	TRBD1
CASSFTGGNEQFF	TGTGCCAGCAGTTTCACCGGAGGGAATGAGCAGTTCTTC	.	TRBV6-5	TRBJ2-1	.
CASSYQQGHEQFF	TGTGCCAGCAGTTACCAGCAAGGGCATGAGCAGTTCTTC	.	TRBV6-6	TRBJ2-1	.
CASSSTGSEGYGYTF	TGTGCCAGCAGTTCGACAGGAAGTGAGGGCTATGGCTACACCTTC	.	TRBV28	TRBJ1-2	.
CSVRRSRDQPQHF	TGCAGCGTTCGACGGAGTCGAGATCAGCCCCAGCATTTT	.	TRBV29-1	TRBJ1-5	.
CASTFPGSGNTIYF	TGTGCCTCCACTTTCCCTGGCTCTGGAAACACCATATATTTT	.	TRBV10-3	TRBJ1-3	.
CASAGGLSNQPQHF	TGTGCCAGCGCAGGCGGTTTAAGCAATCAGCCCCAGCATTTT	.	TRBV28	TRBJ1-5	.
CASSDPRGQGQNTEAFF	TGTGCCAGCAGTGACCCCAGGGGACAGGGACAGAACACTGAAGCTTTCTTT	.	TRBV25-1	TRBJ1-1	TRBD1
CASSLVGQGTRETQYF	TGTGCCAGCAGCTTAGTGGGACAGGGGACTCGAGAGACCCAGTACTTC	.	TRBV7-2	TRBJ2-5	TRBD1
CASSWGLAGGTTDTQYF	TGCGCCAGCAGCTGGGGACTAGCGGGGGGAACCACAGATACGCAGTATTTT	.	TRBV5-1	TRBJ2-3	TRBD2
CASSIPPRDGYTF	TGTGCCAGTAGTATACCCCCTCGGGATGGCTACACCTTC	.	TRBV19	TRBJ1-2	.
CAWSPSLGLGPYEQYF	TGTGCCTGGAGCCCTTCGCTGGGGCTGGGTCCCTACGAGCAGTACTTC	once	TRBV30	TRBJ2-7	.
CASSPRRGGLTTEQYF	TGTGCCAGCAGTCCGCGCCGCGGGGGGTTAACTACCGAGCAGTACTTC	once	TRBV27	TRBJ2-7	TRBD2
CASSVVGTGELFF	TGTGCCAGCAGCGTGGTAGGGACGGGGGAGCTGTTTTTT	.	TRBV9	TRBJ2-2	.
CASSQDPGGRTGELFF	TGCGCCAGCAGCCAAGATCCAGGGGGACGTACGGGAGAGCTGTTTTTT	.	TRBV4-3	TRBJ2-2	TRBD1
CASSQDRVGGYTF	TGTGCCAGCAGCCAGGACAGGGTCGGCGGCTACACCTTC	.	TRBV5-4	TRBJ1-2	TRBD1
CASSLERTAYGYTF	TGTGCCAGCAGCCTCGAGCGGACGGCATATGGCTACACCTTC	.	TRBV28	TRBJ1-2	.
CASSYRRGTGELFF	TGTGCCAGCAGCTACCGCCGAGGGACCGGGGAGCTGTTTTTT	.	TRBV11-2	TRBJ2-2	.